The 13 T cell receptor beta chains presented below share a single source sample, sequenced in a study of graft-versus-host responses after intestinal transplantation. Some clones are missing from TCRdb's copy, which holds only in-frame ones; the method was immunoSEQ multiplex PCR. The data hold tens of thousands of clones, with approximately 90% observed a single time. This sample comprised PBMCs, obtained 26 days after transplant. The receptor source for this set is a human patient who received an intestinal transplant, so some T cells may come from the graft donor.

The chain employs TRBV6-5 and TRBJ2-7, with D perhaps matching TRBD1 (6 bases). The CDR3 spans 14 residues. Germline-derived CDR1 and CDR2 are MNHEY and SVGAGI. With 5 bases removed from V and 0 bases from J, the gap between germline ends came to 11 bases. The CDR3 loop reads CASSTQGASYEQYF. Written as DNA, the CDR3 is TGTGCCAGCAGTACACAGGGAGCCTCCTACGAGCAGTACTTC.

The rearrangement links TRBV27 to TRBJ1-4, with 10 nucleotides matching TRBD1. Losses at the gene ends were 2 bases for V and 8 bases for J; bases not matched to a gene: 11. Germline lookup yields CDR1 MNHEY and CDR2 SMNVEV (reference sequence). The CDR3 sequence is 17 residues long. The CDR3 reads CASSLTAQGQGKEKLFF. The CDR3 region has the DNA TGTGCCAGCAGTTTAACCGCCCAGGGACAGGGGAAAGAAAAACTGTTTTTT.

The chain uses TRBV7-6 and TRBJ2-2, with 7 bases fitting TRBD2. The CDR3 has 15 residues. Germline assignment: CDR1 SGHVS and CDR2 FNYEAQ. V lost 4 bases to trimming and J lost 4 bases; unmatched junction nucleotides: 6. In nucleotides, the CDR3 is TGTGCCAGCAGCTCAGGACTAGAGGGCACCGGGGAGCTGTTTTTT. This sequence encodes CASSSGLEGTGELFF.

The chain links TRBV28 to TRBJ2-7, with D hard to call. The CDR3 contains 15 residues. Germline values: CDR1 MDHEN, CDR2 SYDVKM. The V end lost 2 bases, the J end lost 0 bases, and 11 bases lay between the germline ends. The CDR3 DNA reads as TGTGCCAGCAGTTTAGGGTCAGCTAGCTCCTACGAGCAGTACTTC. Its translation: CASSLGSASSYEQYF.

The chain links TRBV6-1 to TRBJ2-1; 8 bases match TRBD2. J was trimmed by 7 bases and V by 4 bases; bases with no gene match: 9. This CDR3 is built from 15 residues. Looked up from germline, CDR1 is MNHNS and CDR2 is SASEGT. The CDR3 DNA sequence: TGTGCCAGCAGTGGATTCGGGGGGGTAAGGAATGAGCAGTTCTTC. Encoded protein: CASSGFGGVRNEQFF.

The chain combines TRBV7-2 with TRBJ2-3; D is unclear. The CDR3 spans 14 residues. Trimming cost V 4 bases and J 3 bases, with 11 bases left between them. Germline-derived CDR1 and CDR2 are SGHTA and FQGNSA. The CDR3 DNA follows: TGTGCCAGCAGCTCTCAGGTTAGAACAGATACGCAGTATTTT. Translated, it gives CASSSQVRTDTQYF.

V and J are TRBV5-1 and TRBJ2-2, with 7 nucleotides matching TRBD2. J was trimmed by 0 bases and V by 1 base; bases with no gene match: 9. The CDR3 loop spans 18 amino acids. Germline V CDR1 and CDR2: SGHRS, YFSETQ. The CDR3 here is CASSLNGPSGANTGELFF. The CDR3 DNA follows: TGCGCCAGCAGCTTGAACGGACCCAGCGGGGCGAACACCGGGGAGCTGTTTTTT.

The CDR3: CASSGGSGGEKLFF. Here the CDR3 DNA reads TGTGCCAGCAGTGGGGGGTCAGGGGGGGAAAAACTGTTTTTT. The J gene is TRBJ1-4, the V gene TRBV25-1, with 7 nucleotides matching TRBD1. Germline V gene sequence: CDR1 MGHDK, CDR2 SYGVNS. Unmatched junction bases numbered 7, after V lost 4 bases and J lost 8 bases. CDR3 length equals 14 residues.

V usage is TRBV28 and J usage is TRBJ2-2; no clear D. Germline V gives CDR1 MDHEN, CDR2 SYDVKM. V was shortened by 1 base and J by 0 bases, with 12 bases between the two germline ends. There are 17 residues in the CDR3. This CDR3 reads CASSLFSPRSNTGELFF. CDR3 sequence (DNA): TGTGCCAGCAGTTTATTTTCCCCACGGTCGAACACCGGGGAGCTGTTTTTT. Drawing the rest from reference TRBV28 and TRBJ2-2, the complete variable domain is DVKVTQSSRYLVKRTGEKVFLECVQDMDHENMFWYRQDPGLGLRLIYFSYDVKMKEKGDIPEGYSVSREKKERFSLILESASTNQTSMYLCASSLFSPRSNTGELFFGEGSRLTVL.

This chain connects TRBV6-1 to TRBJ2-5; TRBD1 aligns across 11 bases. V lost 1 base to trimming and J lost 4 bases; unmatched junction nucleotides: 5. This CDR3 contains 16 residues. In germline, CDR1 is MNHNS, CDR2 SASEGT. CDR3: CASSEEGGTGGETQYF. The CDR3 DNA follows: TGTGCCAGCAGTGAAGAAGGAGGGACAGGGGGAGAGACCCAGTACTTC.

The gene calls are TRBV28 and TRBJ1-2, with D unclear. Germline V CDR1 and CDR2: MDHEN, SYDVKM. CDR3 length: 15 amino acids. Trimming pared 2 bases from V and 2 bases from J, leaving 12 bases between. The CDR3 nucleotides are TGTGCCAGCAGTTTAGTGAGTGGAGGGAACTATGGCTACACCTTC. Translating gives CASSLVSGGNYGYTF.

The rearrangement joins TRBV10-3 to TRBJ1-1, with 9 bases lining up with TRBD1. The CDR3 runs 13 residues. Germline CDR1 ENHRY, CDR2 SYGVKD. V lost 5 bases, J lost 8 bases, and 6 bases stayed unmatched. The CDR3 nucleotides are TGTGCCATCAGTCCGGACAGGGGTTTCGAAGCTTTCTTT. This encodes CAISPDRGFEAFF.

The rearrangement uses TRBV30 and TRBJ2-7, with D tentatively TRBD1 (5 bases). Trimming shortened V by 6 bases and J by 0 bases, and 12 bases separated the two germline ends. This CDR3 has 13 amino acids. CDR1 GTSNPN and CDR2 SVGIG come from the germline V gene (reference sequence). CDR3 sequence (DNA): TGTGCCTGTGGGGCCGAAAGCTCCTACGAGCAGTACGTC. It encodes CACGAESSYEQYV.